This is a list of T cell receptor beta chains from one sample in a study of cytomegalovirus exposure and HLA in healthy donors. Profiled with immunoSEQ multiplex PCR; TCRdb holds only in-frame clones, not every one. The data show some 140,000 clones, with around 85% seen just once and 2.9% held by the top ten. The sample comprised PBMCs. Receptors originate from a young man in good health and CMV-seronegative. CDR3s include the opening cysteine and the closing phenylalanine or tryptophan. A D gene is named only where the DNA matches it firmly. Rows may omit the clone size; those that give it use once, few, many or a size class.

v_call	j_call	clone_size	d_call	cdr3_aa	cdr3_nt
TRBV7-6	TRBJ1-4	NA	NA	CASSLGLNNEKLFF	TGTGCCAGCAGCTTGGGCCTAAATAATGAAAAACTGTTTTTT
TRBV5-8	TRBJ1-2	NA	NA	CASSLESFVGQAGGYTF	TGTGCCAGCAGCTTGGAAAGTTTTGTGGGGCAGGCCGGGGGCTACACCTTC
TRBV5-1	TRBJ2-5	NA	TRBD2	CASSPSGSSGQETQYF	TGCGCCAGCAGCCCCTCTGGAAGTAGCGGGCAAGAGACCCAGTACTTC
TRBV4-2	TRBJ2-1	NA	TRBD1	CASSQEDRESRNEQFF	TGTGCCAGCAGCCAAGAAGACAGGGAGAGTAGGAATGAGCAGTTCTTC
TRBV6-6	TRBJ2-3	NA	TRBD1	CASSARGPLRTDTQYF	TGTGCCAGCAGTGCCAGGGGGCCCCTACGAACAGATACGCAGTATTTT
TRBV21-1	TRBJ2-7	NA	NA	CASKLAGPGGHEQYF	TGTGCCAGCAAGCTAGCGGGTCCGGGGGGCCACGAGCAGTACTTC
TRBV19	TRBJ1-1	NA	NA	CASSIKWTAPNTEAFF	TGTGCCAGTAGTATAAAGTGGACAGCTCCGAACACTGAAGCTTTCTTT
TRBV2	TRBJ1-2	few	NA	CASSEARAGGYTF	TGTGCCAGCAGTGAAGCGAGGGCTGGGGGCTACACCTTC
TRBV19	TRBJ1-4	NA	TRBD1	CASRGQGLDEKLFF	TGTGCCAGTAGGGGACAGGGGTTGGATGAAAAACTGTTTTTT
TRBV11-2	TRBJ2-7	NA	TRBD1	CASSLGRGTGGSYEQYF	TGTGCCAGCAGCTTAGGCCGAGGGACAGGCGGCTCCTACGAGCAGTACTTC
TRBV6-1	TRBJ2-7	NA	TRBD1	CASSVYRGFRYEQYF	TGTGCCAGCAGTGTATACAGGGGATTTCGGTACGAGCAGTACTTC
TRBV7-9	TRBJ2-1	NA	TRBD2	CASSVLLTGTSGLVFF	TGTGCCAGCAGTGTACTGCTTACCGGGACTAGCGGATTGGTGTTCTTC
TRBV19	TRBJ2-7	NA	NA	CASSIDTATGLYEQYF	TGTGCCAGTAGTATAGATACAGCCACTGGACTCTACGAGCAGTACTTC
TRBV6-5	TRBJ2-1	NA	TRBD1	CASRTGQGWGEQFF	TGTGCCAGCAGGACAGGACAGGGATGGGGTGAGCAGTTCTTC
TRBV5-6	TRBJ2-1	NA	TRBD2	CASSRTSVRYNEQFF	TGTGCCAGCAGCCGAACTAGCGTCAGATACAATGAGCAGTTCTTC
TRBV7-9	TRBJ2-3	NA	TRBD2	CASSKRTSGTTDTQYF	TGTGCCAGCAGCAAACGGACTAGCGGGACCACAGATACGCAGTATTTT
TRBV7-8	TRBJ2-3	NA	TRBD2	CASSTWTSGYTDTQYF	TGTGCCAGCAGCACTTGGACTAGCGGTTACACAGATACGCAGTATTTT
TRBV7-8	TRBJ1-2	NA	TRBD1	CASSASGTGYYGYTF	TGTGCCAGCAGCGCCTCCGGGACAGGGTACTATGGCTACACCTTC
TRBV27	TRBJ2-7	NA	NA	CASSTHGGSNEQYF	TGTGCCAGCAGTACCCATGGGGGGAGCAACGAGCAGTACTTC
TRBV5-1	TRBJ2-7	NA	NA	CASSLVGETYEQYF	TGCGCCAGCAGCTTGGTTGGTGAGACCTACGAGCAGTACTTC
TRBV6-5	TRBJ1-4	NA	NA	CASSYSLGGAGEKLFF	TGTGCCAGCAGTTACTCTTTAGGGGGGGCTGGTGAAAAACTGTTTTTT
TRBV4-2	TRBJ2-5	NA	TRBD1	CASSQVTGGAGEETQYF	TGTGCCAGCAGCCAAGTCACAGGGGGCGCAGGGGAGGAGACCCAGTACTTC
TRBV5-1	TRBJ1-2	NA	NA	CASRGDPTSGYTF	TGCGCCAGCAGGGGAGATCCCACTAGTGGCTACACCTTC
TRBV10-3	TRBJ2-1	NA	TRBD2	CAISDLLAGGDNEQFF	TGTGCCATCAGTGATCTACTAGCGGGAGGAGACAATGAGCAGTTCTTC
TRBV7-9	TRBJ1-1	NA	NA	CASSPLLGSEAFF	TGTGCCAGCAGCCCTTTACTAGGGTCCGAAGCTTTCTTT
TRBV4-1	TRBJ2-3	NA	TRBD2	CASSSPGLVRTDTQYF	TGCGCCAGCAGCTCACCGGGACTAGTCCGCACAGATACGCAGTATTTT
TRBV5-4	TRBJ2-1	NA	TRBD2	CASSLVLAGVGEQFF	TGTGCCAGCAGCTTGGTTCTAGCGGGAGTTGGTGAGCAGTTCTTC
TRBV27	TRBJ1-2	NA	TRBD1	CASRTGAGYTF	TGTGCCAGCAGGACAGGGGCTGGCTACACCTTC
TRBV19	TRBJ2-7	NA	NA	CASSGRLASSRGEQYF	TGTGCCAGTAGTGGAAGGCTAGCGAGTTCCCGGGGCGAGCAGTACTTC
TRBV5-4	TRBJ1-2	NA	TRBD1	CASSLGGKDRDHYGYTF	TGTGCCAGCAGCCTGGGGGGGAAAGACAGGGATCACTATGGCTACACCTTC
TRBV7-9	TRBJ2-2	once	TRBD1	CASSASGGLNTGELFF	TGTGCCAGCAGCGCTTCAGGGGGCTTGAACACCGGGGAGCTGTTTTTT
TRBV29-1	TRBJ1-1	NA	NA	CSVDPGGTEAFF	TGCAGCGTTGACCCCGGGGGCACTGAAGCTTTCTTT
TRBV7-8	TRBJ1-2	NA	TRBD1	CASSRLGQGANYGYTF	TGTGCCAGCAGCCGCCTAGGACAGGGTGCTAACTATGGCTACACCTTC
TRBV9	TRBJ2-7	NA	TRBD2	CASSVASGAPYEQYF	TGTGCCAGCAGCGTAGCTAGCGGGGCCCCCTACGAGCAGTACTTC
TRBV15	TRBJ2-3	NA	NA	CATSSRLVADTQYF	TGTGCCACCAGCAGCAGACTAGTGGCAGATACGCAGTATTTT
TRBV28	TRBJ1-1	NA	NA	CASSLSPVGGNEAFF	TGTGCCAGCAGTTTAAGCCCCGTGGGAGGAAATGAAGCTTTCTTT
TRBV7-2	TRBJ2-7	NA	NA	CASSFRRDFSYEQYF	TGTGCCAGCAGCTTTCGCCGGGACTTCTCCTACGAGCAGTACTTC
TRBV6-5	TRBJ1-6	NA	NA	CASSLQGWNSPLHF	TGTGCCAGCAGTCTCCAGGGCTGGAATTCACCCCTCCACTTT
TRBV13	TRBJ2-7	once	NA	CASSFSHEQYF	TGTGCCAGCAGCTTCTCTCACGAGCAGTACTTC
TRBV5-6	TRBJ1-2	once	NA	CASSYRQANYGYTF	TGTGCCAGCAGCTACAGACAGGCTAACTATGGCTACACCTTC
TRBV5-6	TRBJ2-1	NA	NA	CASSPWRAWNEQFF	TGTGCCAGCAGCCCATGGCGGGCCTGGAATGAGCAGTTCTTC
TRBV27	TRBJ2-1	NA	NA	CASSLYPQRTPYNEQFF	TGTGCCAGCAGTCTATACCCTCAGCGGACCCCCTACAATGAGCAGTTCTTC
TRBV27	TRBJ2-3	NA	NA	CASSVRRVGTDTQYF	TGTGCCAGCAGTGTAAGGAGGGTCGGCACAGATACGCAGTATTTT
TRBV4-1	TRBJ1-1	NA	TRBD1	CASSQDPPGQTLNTEAFF	TGCGCCAGCAGCCAAGATCCGCCGGGACAGACATTGAACACTGAAGCTTTCTTT
TRBV28	TRBJ1-5	NA	TRBD1	CASSLWTGESNQPQHF	TGTGCCAGCAGTTTATGGACAGGGGAGAGCAATCAGCCCCAGCATTTT
TRBV28	TRBJ2-7	NA	TRBD2	CASSLASGGGFEQYF	TGTGCCAGCAGTTTGGCTAGCGGGGGTGGGTTCGAGCAGTACTTC
TRBV11-1	TRBJ1-1	NA	TRBD1	CASSSHGTGGTEAFF	TGTGCCAGCAGCTCCCACGGGACAGGGGGCACTGAAGCTTTCTTT